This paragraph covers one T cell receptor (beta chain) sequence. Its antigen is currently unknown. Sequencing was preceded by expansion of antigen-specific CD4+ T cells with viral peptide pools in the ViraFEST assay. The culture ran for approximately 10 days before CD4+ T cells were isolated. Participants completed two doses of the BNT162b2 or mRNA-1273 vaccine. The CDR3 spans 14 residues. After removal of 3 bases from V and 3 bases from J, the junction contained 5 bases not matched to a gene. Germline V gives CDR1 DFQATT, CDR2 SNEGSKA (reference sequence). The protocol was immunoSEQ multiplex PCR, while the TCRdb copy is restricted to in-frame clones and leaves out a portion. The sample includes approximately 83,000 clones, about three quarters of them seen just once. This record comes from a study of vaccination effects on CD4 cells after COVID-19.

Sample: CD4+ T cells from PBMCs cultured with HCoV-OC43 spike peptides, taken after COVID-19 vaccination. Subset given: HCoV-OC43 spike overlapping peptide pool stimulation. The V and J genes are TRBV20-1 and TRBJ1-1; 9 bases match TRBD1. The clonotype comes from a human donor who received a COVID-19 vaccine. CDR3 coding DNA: TGCAGTGCTAGTGGTACAGGGGGCCACACTGAAGCTTTCTTT. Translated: CSASGTGGHTEAFF.